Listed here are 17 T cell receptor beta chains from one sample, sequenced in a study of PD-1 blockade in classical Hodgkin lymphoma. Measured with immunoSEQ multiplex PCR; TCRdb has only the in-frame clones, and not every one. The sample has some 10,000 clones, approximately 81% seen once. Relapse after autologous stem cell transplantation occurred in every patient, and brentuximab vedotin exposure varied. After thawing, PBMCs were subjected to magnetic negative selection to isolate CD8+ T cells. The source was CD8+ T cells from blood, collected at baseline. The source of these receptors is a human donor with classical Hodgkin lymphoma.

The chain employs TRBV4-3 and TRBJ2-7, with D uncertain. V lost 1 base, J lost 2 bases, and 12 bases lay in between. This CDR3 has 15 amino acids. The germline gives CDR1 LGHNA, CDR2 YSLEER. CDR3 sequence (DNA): TGCGCCAGCAGCCAAGGAGACACTCCGGCCTACGAGCAGTACTTC. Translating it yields CASSQGDTPAYEQYF.

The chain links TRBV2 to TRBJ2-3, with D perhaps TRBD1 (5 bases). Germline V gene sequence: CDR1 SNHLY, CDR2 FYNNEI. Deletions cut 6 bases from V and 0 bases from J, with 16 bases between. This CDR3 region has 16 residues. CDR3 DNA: TGTGCCAGCAGCGACGACCAGGGAACTAGCACAGATACGCAGTATTTT. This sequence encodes CASSDDQGTSTDTQYF.

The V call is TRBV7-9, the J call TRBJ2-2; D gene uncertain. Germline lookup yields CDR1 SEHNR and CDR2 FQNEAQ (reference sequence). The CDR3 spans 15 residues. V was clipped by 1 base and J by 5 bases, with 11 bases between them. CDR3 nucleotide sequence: TGTGCCAGCAGCTTAGGAGCAGTCGGTACCGGGGAGCTGTTTTTT. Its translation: CASSLGAVGTGELFF.

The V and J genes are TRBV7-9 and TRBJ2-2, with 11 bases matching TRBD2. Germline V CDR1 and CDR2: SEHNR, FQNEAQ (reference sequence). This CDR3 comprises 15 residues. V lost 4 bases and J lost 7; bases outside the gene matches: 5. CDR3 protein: CASSSLTSGVGELFF. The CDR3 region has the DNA TGTGCCAGCAGCTCCCTGACTAGCGGGGTCGGGGAGCTGTTTTTT.

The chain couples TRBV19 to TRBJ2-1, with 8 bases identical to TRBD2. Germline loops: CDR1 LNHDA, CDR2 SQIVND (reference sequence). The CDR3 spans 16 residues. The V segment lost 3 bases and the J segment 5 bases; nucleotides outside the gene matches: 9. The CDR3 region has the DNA TGTGCCAGTAGTATCAAGGTTAGCGGGGCGGACAATGAGCAGTTCTTC. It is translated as CASSIKVSGADNEQFF.

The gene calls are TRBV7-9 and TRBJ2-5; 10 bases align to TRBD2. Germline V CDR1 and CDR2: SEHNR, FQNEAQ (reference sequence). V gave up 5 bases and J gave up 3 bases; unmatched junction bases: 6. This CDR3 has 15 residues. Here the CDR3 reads CASSPSGSPKETQYF. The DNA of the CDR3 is TGTGCCAGCAGCCCTAGCGGGAGTCCGAAAGAGACCCAGTACTTC.

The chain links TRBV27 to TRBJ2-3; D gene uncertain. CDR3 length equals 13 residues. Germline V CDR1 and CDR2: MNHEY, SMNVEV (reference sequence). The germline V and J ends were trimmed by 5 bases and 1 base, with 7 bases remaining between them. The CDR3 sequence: CASSRMGTDTQYF. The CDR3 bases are TGTGCCAGCAGTCGGATGGGCACAGATACGCAGTATTTT.

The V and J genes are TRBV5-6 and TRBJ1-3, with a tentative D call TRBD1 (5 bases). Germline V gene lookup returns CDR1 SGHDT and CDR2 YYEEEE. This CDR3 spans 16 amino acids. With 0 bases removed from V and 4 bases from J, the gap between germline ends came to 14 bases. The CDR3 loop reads CASSLVPVGGGNTIYF. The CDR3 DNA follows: TGTGCCAGCAGCTTGGTACCCGTGGGGGGAGGAAACACCATATATTTT.

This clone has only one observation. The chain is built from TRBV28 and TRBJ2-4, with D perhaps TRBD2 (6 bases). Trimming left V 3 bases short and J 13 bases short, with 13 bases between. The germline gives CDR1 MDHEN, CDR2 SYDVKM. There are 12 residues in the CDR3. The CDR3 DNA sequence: TGTGCCAGCAGTTTTGGCAGGGACTTGCAGTACTTC. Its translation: CASSFGRDLQYF.

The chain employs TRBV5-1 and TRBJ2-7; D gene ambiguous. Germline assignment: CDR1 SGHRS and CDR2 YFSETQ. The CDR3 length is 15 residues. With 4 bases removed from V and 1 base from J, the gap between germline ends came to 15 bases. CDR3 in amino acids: CASSRWFGFSYEQYF. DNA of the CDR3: TGCGCCAGCAGCCGTTGGTTCGGCTTTTCCTACGAGCAGTACTTC. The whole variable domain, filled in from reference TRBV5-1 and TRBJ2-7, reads KAGVTQTPRYLIKTRGQQVTLSCSPISGHRSVSWYQQTPGQGLQFLFEYFSETQRNKGNFPGRFSGRQFSNSRSEMNVSTLELGDSALYLCASSRWFGFSYEQYFGPGTRLTVT.

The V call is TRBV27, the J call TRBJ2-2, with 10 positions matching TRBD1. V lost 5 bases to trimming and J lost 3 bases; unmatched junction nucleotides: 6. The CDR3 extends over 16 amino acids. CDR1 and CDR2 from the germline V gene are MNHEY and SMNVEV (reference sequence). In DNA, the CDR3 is TGTGCCAGCAGTCCGCCGGGGACAGGGGACACCGGGGAGCTGTTTTTT. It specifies CASSPPGTGDTGELFF.

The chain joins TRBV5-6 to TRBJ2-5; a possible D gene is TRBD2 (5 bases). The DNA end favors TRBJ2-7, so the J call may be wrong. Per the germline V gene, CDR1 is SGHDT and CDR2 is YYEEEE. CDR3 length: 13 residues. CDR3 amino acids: CASQNDGDYEQYF. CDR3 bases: TGTGCCAGCCAAAATGACGGGGACTACGAGCAGTACTTC.

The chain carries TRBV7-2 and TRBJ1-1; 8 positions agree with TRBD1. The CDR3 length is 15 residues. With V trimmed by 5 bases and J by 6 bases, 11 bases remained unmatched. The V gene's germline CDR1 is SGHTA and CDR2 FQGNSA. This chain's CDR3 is CASSREDREIPEAFF. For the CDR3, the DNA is TGTGCCAGCAGCCGAGAGGACAGGGAAATACCTGAAGCTTTCTTT.

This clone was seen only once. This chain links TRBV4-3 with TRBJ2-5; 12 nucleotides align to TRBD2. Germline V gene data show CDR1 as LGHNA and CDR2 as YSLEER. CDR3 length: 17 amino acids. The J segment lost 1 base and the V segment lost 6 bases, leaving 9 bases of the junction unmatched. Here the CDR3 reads CASSPELAGGTQETQYF. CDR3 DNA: TGCGCCAGCAGTCCTGAACTAGCGGGAGGAACCCAAGAGACCCAGTACTTC.

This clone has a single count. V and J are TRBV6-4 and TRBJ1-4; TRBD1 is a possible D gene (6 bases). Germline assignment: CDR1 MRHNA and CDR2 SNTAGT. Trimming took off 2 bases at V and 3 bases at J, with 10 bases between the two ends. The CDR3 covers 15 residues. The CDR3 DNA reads TGTGCCAGCAGTGACCGTTGGGGGCCTAATGAAAAACTGTTTTTT. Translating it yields CASSDRWGPNEKLFF.

The CDR3, as DNA: TGTGCCAGCAGTCCACAGGGTAACTATGGCTACACCTTC. This translates into CASSPQGNYGYTF. The rearrangement uses TRBV6-4 and TRBJ1-2; D perhaps matches TRBD1 (6 bases). From germline, CDR1 is MRHNA and CDR2 SNTAGT. Trimming pared 5 bases from V and 1 base from J, leaving 8 bases between. The CDR3 length is 13 residues.

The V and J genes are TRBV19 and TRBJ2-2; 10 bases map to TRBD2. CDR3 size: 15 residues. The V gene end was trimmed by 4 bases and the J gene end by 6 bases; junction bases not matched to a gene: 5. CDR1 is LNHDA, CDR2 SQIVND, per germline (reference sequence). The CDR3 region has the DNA TGTGCCAGTAGTAAAATGGGGACTAGCGCCGGGGAGCTGTTTTTT. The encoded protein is CASSKMGTSAGELFF.